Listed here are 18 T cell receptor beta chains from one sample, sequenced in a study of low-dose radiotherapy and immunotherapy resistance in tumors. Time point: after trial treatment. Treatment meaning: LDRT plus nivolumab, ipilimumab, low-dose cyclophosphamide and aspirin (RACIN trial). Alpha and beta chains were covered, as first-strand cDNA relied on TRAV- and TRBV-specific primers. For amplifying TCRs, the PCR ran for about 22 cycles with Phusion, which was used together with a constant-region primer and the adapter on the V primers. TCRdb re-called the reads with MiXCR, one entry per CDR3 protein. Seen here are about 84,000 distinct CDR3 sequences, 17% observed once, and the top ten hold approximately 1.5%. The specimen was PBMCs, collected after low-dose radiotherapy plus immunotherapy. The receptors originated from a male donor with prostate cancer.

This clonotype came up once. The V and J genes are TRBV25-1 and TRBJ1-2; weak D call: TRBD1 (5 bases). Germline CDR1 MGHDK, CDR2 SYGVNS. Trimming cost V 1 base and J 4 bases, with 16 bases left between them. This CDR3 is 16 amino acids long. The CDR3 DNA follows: TGTGCCAGCAGTGAATCTACCGGGGCGAACTTCTATGGCTACACCTTC. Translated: CASSESTGANFYGYTF.

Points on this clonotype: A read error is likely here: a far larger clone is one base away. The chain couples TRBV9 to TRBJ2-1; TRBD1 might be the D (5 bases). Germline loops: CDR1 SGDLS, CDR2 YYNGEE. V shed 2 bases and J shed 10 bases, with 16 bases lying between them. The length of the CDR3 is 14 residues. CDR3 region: CASSVGQGGYEQFF. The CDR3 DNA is TGTGCCAGCAGCGTGGGGCAGGGTGGCTACGAGCAGTTCTTC.

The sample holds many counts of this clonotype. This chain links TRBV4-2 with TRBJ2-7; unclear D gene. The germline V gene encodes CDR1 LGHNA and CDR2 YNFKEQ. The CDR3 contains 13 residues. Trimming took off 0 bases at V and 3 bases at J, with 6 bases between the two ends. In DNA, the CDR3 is TGTGCCAGCAGCCAAGATGCCGGCTACGAGCAGTACTTC. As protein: CASSQDAGYEQYF.

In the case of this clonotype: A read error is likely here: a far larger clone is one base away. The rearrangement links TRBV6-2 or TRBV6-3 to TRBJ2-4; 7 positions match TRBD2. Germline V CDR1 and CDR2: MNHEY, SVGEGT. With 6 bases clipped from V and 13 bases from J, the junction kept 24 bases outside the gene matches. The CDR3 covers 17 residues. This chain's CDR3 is CASRRRDYQEKSNEQYF. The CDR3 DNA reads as TGTGCCAGCAGACGCCGGGACTACCAAGAAAAGAGCAATGAGCAGTACTTC.

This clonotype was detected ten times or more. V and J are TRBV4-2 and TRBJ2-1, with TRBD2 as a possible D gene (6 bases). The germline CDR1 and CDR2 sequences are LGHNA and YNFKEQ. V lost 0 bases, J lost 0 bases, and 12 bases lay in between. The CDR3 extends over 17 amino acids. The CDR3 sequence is CASSQDRAGSSYNEQFF. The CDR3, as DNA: TGTGCCAGCAGCCAAGATCGGGCGGGGAGCTCCTACAATGAGCAGTTCTTC.

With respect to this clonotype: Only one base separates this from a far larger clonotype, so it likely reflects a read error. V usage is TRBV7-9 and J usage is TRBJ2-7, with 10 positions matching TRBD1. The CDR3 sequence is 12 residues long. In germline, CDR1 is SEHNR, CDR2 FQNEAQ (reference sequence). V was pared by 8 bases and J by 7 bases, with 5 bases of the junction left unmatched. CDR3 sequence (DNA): TGTGCCAGCGGGACAGGGGTCGATGAGCAGTACTTC. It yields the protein CASGTGVDEQYF.

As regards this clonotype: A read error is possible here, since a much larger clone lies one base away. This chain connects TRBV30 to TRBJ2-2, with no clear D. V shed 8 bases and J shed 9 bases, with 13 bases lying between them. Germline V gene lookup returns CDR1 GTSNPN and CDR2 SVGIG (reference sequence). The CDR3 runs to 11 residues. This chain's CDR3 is CALGAGRELFF. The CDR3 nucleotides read TGTGCCCTTGGAGCCGGCAGGGAGCTGTTTTTT.

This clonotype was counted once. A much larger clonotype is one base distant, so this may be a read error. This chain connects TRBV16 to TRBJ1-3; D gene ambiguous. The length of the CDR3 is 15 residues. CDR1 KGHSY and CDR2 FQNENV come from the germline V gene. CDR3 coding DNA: TGTACCAGCAGCCAATCGGCCGCCGGGGGAAACACCATATATTTT. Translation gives CTSSQSAAGGNTIYF. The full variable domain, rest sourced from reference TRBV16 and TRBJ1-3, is GEEVAQTPKHLVRGEGQKAKLYCAPIKGHSYVFWYQQVLKNEFKFLISFQNENVFDETGMPKERFSAKCLPNSPCSLEIQATKLEDSAVYFCTSSQSAAGGNTIYFGEGSWLTVV.

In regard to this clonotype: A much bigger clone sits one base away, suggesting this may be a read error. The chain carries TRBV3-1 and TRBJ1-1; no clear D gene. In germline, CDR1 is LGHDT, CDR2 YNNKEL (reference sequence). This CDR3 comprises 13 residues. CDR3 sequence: CASGQGMNTEAFF. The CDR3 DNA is TGTGCCAGCGGCCAAGGGATGAACACTGAAGCTTTCTTT.

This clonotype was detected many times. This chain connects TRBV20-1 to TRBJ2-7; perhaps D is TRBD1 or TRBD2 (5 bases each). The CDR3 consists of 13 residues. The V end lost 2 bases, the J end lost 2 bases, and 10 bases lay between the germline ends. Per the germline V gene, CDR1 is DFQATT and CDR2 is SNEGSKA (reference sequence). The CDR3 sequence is CSARIGGPYEQYF. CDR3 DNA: TGCAGTGCTAGAATTGGGGGACCCTACGAGCAGTACTTC.

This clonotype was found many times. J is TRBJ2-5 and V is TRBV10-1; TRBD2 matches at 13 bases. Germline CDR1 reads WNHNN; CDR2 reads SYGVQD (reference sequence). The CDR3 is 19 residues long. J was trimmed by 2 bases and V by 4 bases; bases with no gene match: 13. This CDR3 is CASSGVTSGRCSFQETQYF. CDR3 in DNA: TGCGCCAGCAGTGGGGTGACTAGCGGGAGGTGTTCTTTTCAAGAGACCCAGTACTTC.

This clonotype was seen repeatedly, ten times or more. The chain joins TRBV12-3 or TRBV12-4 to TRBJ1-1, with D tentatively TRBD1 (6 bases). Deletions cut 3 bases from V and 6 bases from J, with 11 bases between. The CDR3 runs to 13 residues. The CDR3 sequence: CASSFTAGAEAFF. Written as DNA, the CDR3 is TGTGCCAGCAGTTTTACGGCAGGGGCTGAAGCTTTCTTT.

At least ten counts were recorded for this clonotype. The CDR3 nucleotides read TGTGCCAGCGGATCTAGCGGGAGCACAGATACGCAGTATTTT. It codes for CASGSSGSTDTQYF. The V and J genes are TRBV12-3 or TRBV12-4 and TRBJ2-3; 8 nucleotides match TRBD2. The length of the CDR3 is 14 residues. The V and J ends lost 8 bases and 0 bases, in that order; junction bases with no gene match: 4.

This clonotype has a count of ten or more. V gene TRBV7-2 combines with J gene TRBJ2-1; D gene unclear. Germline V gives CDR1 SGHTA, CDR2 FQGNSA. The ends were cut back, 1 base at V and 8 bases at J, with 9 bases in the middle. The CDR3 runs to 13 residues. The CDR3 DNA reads TGTGCCAGCAGCTTAGAGACCCCTCATGAGCAGTTCTTC. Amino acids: CASSLETPHEQFF.

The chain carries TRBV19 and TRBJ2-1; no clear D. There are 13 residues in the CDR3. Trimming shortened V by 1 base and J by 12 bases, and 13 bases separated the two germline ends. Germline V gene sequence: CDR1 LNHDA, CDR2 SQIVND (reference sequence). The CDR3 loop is CASSIGSSVGQFF. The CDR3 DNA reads TGTGCCAGTAGTATAGGGAGCTCGGTGGGGCAGTTCTTC.

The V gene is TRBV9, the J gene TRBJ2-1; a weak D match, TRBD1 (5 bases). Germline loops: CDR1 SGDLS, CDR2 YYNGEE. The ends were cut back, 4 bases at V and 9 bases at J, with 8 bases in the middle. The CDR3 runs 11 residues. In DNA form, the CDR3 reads TGTGCCAGCAGCCAGGGCCTTGAGCAGTTCTTC. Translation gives CASSQGLEQFF.

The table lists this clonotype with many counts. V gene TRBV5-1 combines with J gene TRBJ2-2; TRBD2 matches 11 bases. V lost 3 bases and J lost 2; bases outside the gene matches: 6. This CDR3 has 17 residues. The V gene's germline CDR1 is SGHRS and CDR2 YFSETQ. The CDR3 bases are TGCGCCAGCAGCTATTCCGGGACTAGCGGAAACACCGGGGAGCTGTTTTTT. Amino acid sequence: CASSYSGTSGNTGELFF.

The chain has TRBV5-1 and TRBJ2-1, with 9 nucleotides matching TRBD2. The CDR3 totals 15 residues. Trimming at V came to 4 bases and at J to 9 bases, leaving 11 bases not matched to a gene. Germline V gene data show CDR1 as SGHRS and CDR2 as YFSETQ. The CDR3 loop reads CASSVSAGGPSEQFF. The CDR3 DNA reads TGCGCCAGCAGCGTCTCAGCGGGAGGCCCCAGTGAGCAGTTCTTC.